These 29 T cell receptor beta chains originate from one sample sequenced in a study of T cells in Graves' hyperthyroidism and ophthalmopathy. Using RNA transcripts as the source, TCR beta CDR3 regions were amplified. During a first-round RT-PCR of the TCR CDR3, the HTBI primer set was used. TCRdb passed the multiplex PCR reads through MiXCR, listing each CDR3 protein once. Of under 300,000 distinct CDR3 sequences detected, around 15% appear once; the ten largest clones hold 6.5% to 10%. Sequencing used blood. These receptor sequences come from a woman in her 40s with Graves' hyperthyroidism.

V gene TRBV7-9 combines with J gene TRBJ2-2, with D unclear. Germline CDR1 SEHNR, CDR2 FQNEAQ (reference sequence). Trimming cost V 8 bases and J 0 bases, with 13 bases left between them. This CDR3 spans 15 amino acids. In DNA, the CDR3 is TGTGCCAGCTTCCTAACCGGCGCGAACACCGGGGAGCTGTTTTTT. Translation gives CASFLTGANTGELFF.

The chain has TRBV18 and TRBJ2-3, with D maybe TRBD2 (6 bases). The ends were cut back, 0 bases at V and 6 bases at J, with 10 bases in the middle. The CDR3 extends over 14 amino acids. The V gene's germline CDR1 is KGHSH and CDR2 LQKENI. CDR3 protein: CASSPPTRADTQYF. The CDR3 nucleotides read TGTGCCAGCTCACCACCGACTAGAGCCGATACGCAGTATTTT.

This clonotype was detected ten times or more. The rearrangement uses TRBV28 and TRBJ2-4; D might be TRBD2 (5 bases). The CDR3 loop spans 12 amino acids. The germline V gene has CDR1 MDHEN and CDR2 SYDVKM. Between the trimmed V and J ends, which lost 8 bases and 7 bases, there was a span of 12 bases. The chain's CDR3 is CASRGGRNIQYF. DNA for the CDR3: TGTGCCAGCCGCGGAGGTAGGAACATTCAGTACTTC.

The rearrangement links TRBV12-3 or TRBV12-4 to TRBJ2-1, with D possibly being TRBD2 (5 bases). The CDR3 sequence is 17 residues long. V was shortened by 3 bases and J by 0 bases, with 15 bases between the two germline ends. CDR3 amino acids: CASSFMLAHNSYNEQFF. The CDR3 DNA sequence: TGTGCCAGCAGTTTCATGTTAGCGCATAACTCCTACAATGAGCAGTTCTTC.

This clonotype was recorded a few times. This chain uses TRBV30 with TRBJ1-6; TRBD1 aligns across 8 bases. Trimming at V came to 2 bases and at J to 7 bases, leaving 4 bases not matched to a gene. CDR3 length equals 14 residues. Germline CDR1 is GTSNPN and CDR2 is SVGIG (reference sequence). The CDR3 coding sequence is TGTGCCTGGAGTACAGGGGGGGGGAATTCACCCCTCCACTTT. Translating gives CAWSTGGGNSPLHF. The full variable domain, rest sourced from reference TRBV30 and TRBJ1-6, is SQTIHQWPATLVQPVGSPLSLECTVEGTSNPNLYWYRQAAGRGLQLLFYSVGIGQISSEVPQNLSASRPQDRQFILSSKKLLLSDSGFYLCAWSTGGGNSPLHFGNGTRLTVT.

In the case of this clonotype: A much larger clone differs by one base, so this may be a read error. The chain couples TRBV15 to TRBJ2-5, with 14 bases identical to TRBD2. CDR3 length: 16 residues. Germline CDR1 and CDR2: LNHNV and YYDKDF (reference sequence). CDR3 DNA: TGTGTCACCAGCAGCCGACTAGCGGGAGGGCGAGAGACCCAGTACTTC. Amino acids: CVTSSRLAGGRETQYF.

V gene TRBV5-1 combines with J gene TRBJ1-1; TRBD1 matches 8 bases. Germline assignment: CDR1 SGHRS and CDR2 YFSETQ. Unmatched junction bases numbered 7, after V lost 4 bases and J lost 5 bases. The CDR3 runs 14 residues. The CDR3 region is CASSVRQGRTEAFF. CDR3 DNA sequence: TGCGCCAGCAGCGTGCGACAGGGGAGGACTGAAGCTTTCTTT.

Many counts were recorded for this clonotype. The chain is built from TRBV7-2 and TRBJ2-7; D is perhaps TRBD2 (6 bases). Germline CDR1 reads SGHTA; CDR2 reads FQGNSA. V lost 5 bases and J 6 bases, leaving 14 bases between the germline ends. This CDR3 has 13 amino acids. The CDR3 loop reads CASSPSGTSEQYF. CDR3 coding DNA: TGTGCCAGCAGCCCATCCGGGACTTCCGAGCAGTACTTC. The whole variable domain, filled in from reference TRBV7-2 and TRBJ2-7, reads GAGVSQSPSNKVTEKGKDVELRCDPISGHTALYWYRQSLGQGLEFLIYFQGNSAPDKSGLPSDRFSAERTGGSVSTLTIQRTQQEDSAVYLCASSPSGTSEQYFGPGTRLTVT.

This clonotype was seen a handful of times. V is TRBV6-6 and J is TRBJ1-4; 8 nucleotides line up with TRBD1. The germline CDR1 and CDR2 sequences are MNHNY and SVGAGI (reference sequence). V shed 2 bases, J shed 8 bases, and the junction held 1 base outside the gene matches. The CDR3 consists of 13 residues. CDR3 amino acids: CASSYRQGEKLFF. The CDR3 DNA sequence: TGTGCCAGCAGTTACAGACAGGGGGAAAAACTGTTTTTT.

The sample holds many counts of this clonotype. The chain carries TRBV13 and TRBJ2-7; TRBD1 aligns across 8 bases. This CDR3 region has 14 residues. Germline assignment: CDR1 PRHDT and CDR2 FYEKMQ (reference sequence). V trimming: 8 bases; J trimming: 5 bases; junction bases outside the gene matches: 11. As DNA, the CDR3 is TGTGCCAGCTTAGTCCGGGACAGGCTCGACGAGCAGTACTTC. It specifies CASLVRDRLDEQYF.

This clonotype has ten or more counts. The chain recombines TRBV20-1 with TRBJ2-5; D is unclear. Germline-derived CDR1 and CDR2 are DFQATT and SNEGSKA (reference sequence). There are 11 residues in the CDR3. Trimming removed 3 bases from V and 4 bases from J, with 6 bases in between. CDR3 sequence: CSASFLETQYF. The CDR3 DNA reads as TGCAGTGCTAGTTTTCTAGAGACCCAGTACTTC.

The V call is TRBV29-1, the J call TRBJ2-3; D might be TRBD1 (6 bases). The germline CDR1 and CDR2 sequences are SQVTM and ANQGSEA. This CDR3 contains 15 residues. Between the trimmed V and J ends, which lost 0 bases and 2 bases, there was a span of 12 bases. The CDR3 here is CSVEDPRDNTDTQYF. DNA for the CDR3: TGCAGCGTTGAAGACCCCCGGGACAACACAGATACGCAGTATTTT.

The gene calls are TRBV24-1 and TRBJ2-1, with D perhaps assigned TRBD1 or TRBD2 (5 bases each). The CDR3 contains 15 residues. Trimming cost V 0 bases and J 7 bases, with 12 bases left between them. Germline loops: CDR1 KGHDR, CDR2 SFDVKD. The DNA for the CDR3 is TGTGCCACCAGTGATTTGCAGGGAAGGAGGAATGAGCAGTTCTTC. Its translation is CATSDLQGRRNEQFF.

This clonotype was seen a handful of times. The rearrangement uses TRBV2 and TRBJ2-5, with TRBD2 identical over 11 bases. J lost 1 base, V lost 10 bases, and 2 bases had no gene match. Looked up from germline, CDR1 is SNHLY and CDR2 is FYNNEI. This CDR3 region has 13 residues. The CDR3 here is CANLAGGQETQYF. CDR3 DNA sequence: TGTGCCAATCTAGCGGGAGGCCAAGAGACCCAGTACTTC.

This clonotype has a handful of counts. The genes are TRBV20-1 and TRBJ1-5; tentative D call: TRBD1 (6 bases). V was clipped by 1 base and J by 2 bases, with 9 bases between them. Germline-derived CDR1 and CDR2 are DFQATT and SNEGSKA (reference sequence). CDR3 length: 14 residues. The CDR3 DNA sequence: TGCAGTGCTAGAGTGGGGGGCGGCAATCAGCCCCAGCATTTT. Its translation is CSARVGGGNQPQHF.

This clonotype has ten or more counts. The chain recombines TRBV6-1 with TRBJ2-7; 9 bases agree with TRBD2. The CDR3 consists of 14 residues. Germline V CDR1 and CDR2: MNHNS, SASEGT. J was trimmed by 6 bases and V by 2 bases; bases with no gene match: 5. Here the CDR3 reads CASSEWREGGEQYF. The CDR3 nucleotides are TGTGCCAGCAGTGAATGGCGGGAGGGCGGCGAGCAGTACTTC.

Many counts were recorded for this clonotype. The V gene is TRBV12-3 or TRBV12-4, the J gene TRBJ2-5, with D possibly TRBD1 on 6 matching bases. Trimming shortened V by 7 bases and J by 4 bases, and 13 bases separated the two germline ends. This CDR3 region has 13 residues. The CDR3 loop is CASTTTGRETQYF. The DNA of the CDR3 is TGTGCCAGCACCACAACAGGGCGAGAGACCCAGTACTTC.

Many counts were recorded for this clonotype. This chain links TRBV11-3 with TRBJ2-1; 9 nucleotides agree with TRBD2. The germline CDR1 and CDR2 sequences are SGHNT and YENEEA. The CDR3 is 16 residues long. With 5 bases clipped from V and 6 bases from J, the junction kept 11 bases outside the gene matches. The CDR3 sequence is CASSPGGASGTNEQFF. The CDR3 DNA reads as TGTGCCAGCAGCCCAGGTGGGGCTAGCGGGACCAATGAGCAGTTCTTC.

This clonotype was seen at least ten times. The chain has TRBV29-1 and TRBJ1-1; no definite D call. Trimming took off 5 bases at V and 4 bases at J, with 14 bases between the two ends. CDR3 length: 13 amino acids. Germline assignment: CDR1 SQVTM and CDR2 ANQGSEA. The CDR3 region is CSVCRHEGTEAFF. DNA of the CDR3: TGCAGCGTTTGTCGACACGAGGGCACTGAAGCTTTCTTT. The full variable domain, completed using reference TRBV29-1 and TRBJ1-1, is SAVISQKPSRDICQRGTSLTIQCQVDSQVTMMFWYRQQPGQSLTLIATANQGSEATYESGFVIDKFPISRPNLTFSTLTVSNMSPEDSSIYLCSVCRHEGTEAFFGQGTRLTVV.

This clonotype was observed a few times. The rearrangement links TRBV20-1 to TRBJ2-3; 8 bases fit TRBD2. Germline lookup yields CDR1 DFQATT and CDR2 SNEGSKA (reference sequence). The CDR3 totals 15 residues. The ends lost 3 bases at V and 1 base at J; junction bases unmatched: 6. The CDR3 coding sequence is TGCAGTGCTAGCCCCCCGACTAGCGGCACAGATACGCAGTATTTT. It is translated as CSASPPTSGTDTQYF.

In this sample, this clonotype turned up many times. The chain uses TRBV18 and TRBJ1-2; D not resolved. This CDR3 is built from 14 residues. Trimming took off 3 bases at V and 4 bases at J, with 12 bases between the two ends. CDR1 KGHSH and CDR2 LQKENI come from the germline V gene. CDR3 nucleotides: TGTGCCAGCTCACCTATCGGACCGAGCTATGGCTACACCTTC. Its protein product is CASSPIGPSYGYTF.

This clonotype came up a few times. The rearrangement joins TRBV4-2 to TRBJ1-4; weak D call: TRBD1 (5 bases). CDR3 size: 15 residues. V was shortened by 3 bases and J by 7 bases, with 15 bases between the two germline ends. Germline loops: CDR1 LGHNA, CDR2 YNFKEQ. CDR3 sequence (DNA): TGTGCCAGCAGCCAGGGCGGAGGGCAGGGTGAAAAACTGTTTTTT. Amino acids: CASSQGGGQGEKLFF.

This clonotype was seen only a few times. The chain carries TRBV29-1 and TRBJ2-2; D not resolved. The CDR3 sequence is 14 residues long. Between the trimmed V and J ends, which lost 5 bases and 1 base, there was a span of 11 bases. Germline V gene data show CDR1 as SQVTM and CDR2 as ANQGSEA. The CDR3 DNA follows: TGCAGCGTTATTTTAATGGGGAACACCGGGGAGCTGTTTTTT. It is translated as CSVILMGNTGELFF.

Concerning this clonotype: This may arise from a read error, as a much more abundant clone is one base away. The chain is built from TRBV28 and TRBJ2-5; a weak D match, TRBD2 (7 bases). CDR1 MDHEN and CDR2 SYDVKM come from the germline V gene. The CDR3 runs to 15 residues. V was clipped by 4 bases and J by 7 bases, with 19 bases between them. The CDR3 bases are TGTGCCAGCAGTTGGAGAGGACAGACGGGAGGGACCCAGTACTTC. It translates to CASSWRGQTGGTQYF.

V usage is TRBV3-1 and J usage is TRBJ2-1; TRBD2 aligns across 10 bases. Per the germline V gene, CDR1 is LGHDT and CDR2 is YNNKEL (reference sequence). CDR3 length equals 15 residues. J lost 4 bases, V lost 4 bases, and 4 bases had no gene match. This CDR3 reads CASSLTSGPYNEQFF. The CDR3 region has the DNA TGTGCCAGCAGCCTGACTAGCGGGCCATACAATGAGCAGTTCTTC.

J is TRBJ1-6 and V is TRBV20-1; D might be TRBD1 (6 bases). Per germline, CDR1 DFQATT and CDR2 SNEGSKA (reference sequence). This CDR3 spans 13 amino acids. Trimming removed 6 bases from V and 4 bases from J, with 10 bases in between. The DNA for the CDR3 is TGCAGTGCGCGGACAGATTATAATTCACCCCTCCACTTT. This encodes CSARTDYNSPLHF.

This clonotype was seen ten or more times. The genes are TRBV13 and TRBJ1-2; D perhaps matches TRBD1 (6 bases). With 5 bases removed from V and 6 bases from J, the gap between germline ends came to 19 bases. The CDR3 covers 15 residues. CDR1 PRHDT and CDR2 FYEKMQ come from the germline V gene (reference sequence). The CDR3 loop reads CASSPEGGVVDGYTF. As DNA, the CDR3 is TGTGCCAGCAGCCCAGAGGGGGGAGTTGTTGATGGCTACACCTTC.

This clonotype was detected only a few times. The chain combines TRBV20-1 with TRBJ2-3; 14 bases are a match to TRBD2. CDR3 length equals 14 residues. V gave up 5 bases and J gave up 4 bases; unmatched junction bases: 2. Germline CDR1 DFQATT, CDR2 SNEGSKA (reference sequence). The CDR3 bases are TGCAGTGCTGTGACTAGCGGGAGGGCAGATACGCAGTATTTT. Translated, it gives CSAVTSGRADTQYF.

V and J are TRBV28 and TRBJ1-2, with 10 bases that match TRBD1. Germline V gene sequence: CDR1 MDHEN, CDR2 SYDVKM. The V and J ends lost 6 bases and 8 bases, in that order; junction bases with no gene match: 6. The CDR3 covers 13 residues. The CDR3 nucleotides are TGTGCCAGCAGGAGACAGGGGGCGCGAGGCTACACCTTC. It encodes CASRRQGARGYTF.